The entry below describes one TCR beta chain. Method: immunoSEQ multiplex PCR; TCRdb's copy keeps in-frame clones and lacks some. The sample consists of roughly 130,000 clones, about 86% of them appearing once. The CDR3 is 14 residues long. Germline V gives CDR1 SGHDT, CDR2 YYEEEE. V lost 0 bases to trimming and J lost 5 bases, with 11 bases between them. The data are from a study of T cell responses to AZD1222 COVID-19 vaccine. On the study more broadly: Second-dose timings of about 4 or about 12 weeks were pooled.

This chain links TRBV5-6 with TRBJ1-1; D may be TRBD1 (5 bases). The receptor's source is an adult in good health. Material: peripheral blood, obtained on day 0 of AZD1222 vaccination. CDR3: CASSLGWAGTEAFF. CDR3 bases: TGTGCCAGCAGCTTGGGTTGGGCAGGGACTGAAGCTTTCTTT.